Presented here are 30 T cell receptor beta chains from one specimen sequenced in a study of blood T cell repertoires in COVID-19. TCRdb keeps only in-frame clones here, not all; method: immunoSEQ multiplex PCR. The sample holds fewer than 200,000 clones, 70% to 80% seen once. The material sequenced was PBMCs or T cells enriched from blood (not recorded which). Receptor source: a woman aged 45-65 years who had recovered from COVID-19.

The chain uses TRBV28 and TRBJ1-1; tentatively, D is TRBD1 (5 bases). The V gene's germline CDR1 is MDHEN and CDR2 SYDVKM. The V end lost 3 bases, the J end lost 6 bases, and 11 bases lay between the germline ends. This CDR3 spans 13 amino acids. The CDR3 loop is CASSFRAGPEAFF. The DNA for the CDR3 is TGTGCCAGCAGTTTTCGAGCAGGGCCTGAAGCTTTCTTT.

This clone has a single count. The chain carries TRBV28 and TRBJ2-2, with TRBD1 matching 9 bases. Germline V gene lookup returns CDR1 MDHEN and CDR2 SYDVKM. V was clipped by 6 bases and J by 4 bases; unmatched bases: 12. The CDR3 runs to 17 residues. The CDR3 DNA is TGTGCCAGCAGCCCAGGGACCGGGACAGGGAGCACCGGGGAGCTGTTTTTT. Translating gives CASSPGTGTGSTGELFF.

The chain links TRBV27 to TRBJ1-2; 7 nucleotides line up with TRBD1. Looked up from germline, CDR1 is MNHEY and CDR2 is SMNVEV (reference sequence). With V trimmed by 5 bases and J by 8 bases, 11 bases remained unmatched. The CDR3 covers 14 residues. CDR3 DNA sequence: TGTGCCAGCAGTAAAAGACAGGGCCTAAAGGGCTACACCTTC. Protein: CASSKRQGLKGYTF.

This rearrangement joins TRBV20-1 to TRBJ2-2, with D tentatively TRBD2 (6 bases). CDR1 is DFQATT, CDR2 SNEGSKA, per germline (reference sequence). This CDR3 comprises 14 residues. V was clipped by 3 bases and J by 5 bases, with 13 bases between them. This CDR3 reads CSASYRGRTGELFF. As DNA, the CDR3 is TGCAGTGCTAGTTACAGAGGGAGGACCGGGGAGCTGTTTTTT.

V is TRBV18 and J is TRBJ2-7; 10 nucleotides match TRBD2. Germline V gives CDR1 KGHSH, CDR2 LQKENI. This CDR3 spans 17 amino acids. V trimming: 2 bases; J trimming: 2 bases; junction bases outside the gene matches: 9. The CDR3 DNA reads as TGTGCCAGCTCACCAGAGGAGGGACTAGCGCTAGCCTACGAGCAGTACTTC. Its translation: CASSPEEGLALAYEQYF.

This clone was seen once. This chain joins TRBV19 and TRBJ2-7; 9 bases are shared with TRBD2. The germline V gene has CDR1 LNHDA and CDR2 SQIVND (reference sequence). This CDR3 region has 12 residues. Written as DNA, the CDR3 is TGTGGGCGGGAGGGCCGTTTCTACGAGCAGTACTTC. This encodes CGREGRFYEQYF.

CDR3 sequence reads: CASSPPSQSSYNEQFF. CDR3 bases: TGTGCCAGCTCACCCCCCTCACAGAGCTCCTACAATGAGCAGTTCTTC. The V and J genes are TRBV18 and TRBJ2-1; D gene unclear. Germline-derived CDR1 and CDR2 are KGHSH and LQKENI. Trimming stripped 3 bases from V and 0 bases from J, with 12 bases between. CDR3 length equals 16 residues. Using reference TRBV18 and TRBJ2-1 for the parts outside the CDR3, the full variable domain is NAGVMQNPRHLVRRRGQEARLRCSPMKGHSHVYWYRQLPEEGLKFMVYLQKENIIDESGMPKERFSAEFPKEGPSILRIQQVVRGDSAAYFCASSPPSQSSYNEQFFGPGTRLTVL.

The V call is TRBV18, the J call TRBJ2-7, with 7 bases identical to TRBD1. The germline gives CDR1 KGHSH, CDR2 LQKENI. There are 14 residues in the CDR3. V lost 3 bases and J lost 4; bases outside the gene matches: 6. The CDR3 nucleotides read TGTGCCAGCTCACCCGGACAGGAACCATACGAGCAGTACTTC. Its translation: CASSPGQEPYEQYF.

This clone appeared once. The chain is built from TRBV27 and TRBJ1-5, with 7 bases aligning to TRBD1. This CDR3 is built from 20 residues. V shed 2 bases, J shed 5 bases, and the junction held 21 bases outside the gene matches. Germline lookup yields CDR1 MNHEY and CDR2 SMNVEV (reference sequence). The CDR3 DNA reads TGTGCCAGCAGTTTACTTGGACCTCTCTTTGACAGGGTCACCTATCAGCCCCAGCATTTT. Encoded protein: CASSLLGPLFDRVTYQPQHF.

In its sample, this clone is medium-sized (0.01 to 0.1%). The chain links TRBV24-1 to TRBJ1-1; D is perhaps TRBD1 (6 bases). The germline CDR1 and CDR2 sequences are KGHDR and SFDVKD. V lost 2 bases and J 11 bases, leaving 17 bases between the germline ends. The CDR3 loop spans 14 amino acids. CDR3 loop: CATSDSGGGVAAFF. For the CDR3, the DNA is TGTGCCACCAGTGATTCGGGGGGCGGAGTGGCGGCTTTCTTT.

This rearrangement joins TRBV23-1 to TRBJ1-3; maybe TRBD1 (5 bases). TRBV23-1 is reported as an ORF; its role is uncertain. The CDR3 covers 19 residues. The ends were cut back, 7 bases at V and 1 base at J, with 26 bases in the middle. The CDR3 DNA sequence: TGCGCCAGCACCTCCCCGGCGAAGGCGGGGCGTTTTTCTGGAAACACCATATATTTT. Encoded protein: CASTSPAKAGRFSGNTIYF.

J is TRBJ2-1 and V is TRBV5-6; TRBD1 might be the D (5 bases). Germline V gene sequence: CDR1 SGHDT, CDR2 YYEEEE. This CDR3 is 16 amino acids long. V was trimmed by 4 bases and J by 8 bases, leaving 22 bases between them. The CDR3 DNA sequence: TGTGCCAGCAGCCCCAGACAGTTCTTCGTTTCTGATGAGCAGTTCTTC. Its translation: CASSPRQFFVSDEQFF. Complete variable domain (other parts from reference TRBV5-6 and TRBJ2-1): DAGVTQSPTHLIKTRGQQVTLRCSPKSGHDTVSWYQQALGQGPQFIFQYYEEEERQRGNFPDRFSGHQFPNYSSELNVNALLLGDSALYLCASSPRQFFVSDEQFFGPGTRLTVL.

The chain joins TRBV4-1 to TRBJ1-5; TRBD1 matches 8 bases. CDR1 MGHRA and CDR2 YSYEKL come from the germline V gene. V lost 3 bases to trimming and J lost 1 base; unmatched junction nucleotides: 8. The CDR3 extends over 17 amino acids. Here the CDR3 reads CASSHPTGDRSNQPQHF. The CDR3 DNA is TGCGCCAGCAGCCACCCGACAGGGGATCGAAGCAATCAGCCCCAGCATTTT.

This clone was observed a handful of times. The chain couples TRBV5-1 to TRBJ1-3, with no clear D. The CDR3 is 14 amino acids. V was trimmed by 2 bases and J by 2 bases, leaving 8 bases between them. Per the germline V gene, CDR1 is SGHRS and CDR2 is YFSETQ. CDR3 sequence (DNA): TGCGCCAGCAGCTTTGGCAGTCCTGGAAACACCATATATTTT. Translation gives CASSFGSPGNTIYF.

The chain carries TRBV9 and TRBJ2-5; D is undetermined. The CDR3 covers 14 residues. The germline gives CDR1 SGDLS, CDR2 YYNGEE. The V end lost 4 bases, the J end lost 5 bases, and 15 bases lay between the germline ends. The CDR3 loop reads CASSPDKLRETQYF. The CDR3 DNA sequence: TGTGCCAGCAGCCCAGACAAACTCCGGGAGACCCAGTACTTC.

The chain has TRBV18 and TRBJ2-1, with D perhaps TRBD2 (6 bases). Germline V CDR1 and CDR2: KGHSH, LQKENI. This CDR3 has 15 amino acids. With 1 base removed from V and 8 bases from J, the gap between germline ends came to 15 bases. The CDR3 sequence: CASSPQVGAGDEQFF. The DNA for the CDR3 is TGTGCCAGCTCACCACAGGTAGGAGCGGGCGATGAGCAGTTCTTC.

Points on this clone: Distinct nucleotide sequences in the sample also encode this CDR3. The chain carries TRBV5-1 and TRBJ2-1; TRBD1 is a possible D gene (5 bases). Trimming removed 1 base from V and 6 bases from J, with 11 bases in between. There are 14 residues in the CDR3. CDR1 is SGHRS and CDR2 is YFSETQ in the germline V gene. As DNA, the CDR3 is TGCGCCAGCAGCTTGCTAGGGGTCGGCAATGAGCAGTTCTTC. Protein: CASSLLGVGNEQFF.

The chain links TRBV6-5 to TRBJ1-4, with TRBD1 matching 7 bases. The CDR3 sequence is 15 residues long. The trim removed 4 bases at V and 8 bases at J, leaving 10 bases unmatched. Per germline, CDR1 MNHEY and CDR2 SVGAGI. The CDR3 loop reads CASSFTGASGEKLFF. CDR3 nucleotide sequence: TGTGCCAGCAGTTTTACAGGGGCGTCGGGAGAAAAACTGTTTTTT.

The rearrangement uses TRBV27 and TRBJ1-1; no reliable D call. Per germline, CDR1 MNHEY and CDR2 SMNVEV (reference sequence). The ends were cut back, 5 bases at V and 7 bases at J, with 8 bases in the middle. The CDR3 has 11 residues. The CDR3 is CASSRGLEAFF. CDR3 DNA: TGTGCCAGCAGTCGAGGCCTTGAAGCTTTCTTT.

This clone occurred a few times. The V gene is TRBV7-9, the J gene TRBJ1-2; weak D call: TRBD1 (6 bases). V dropped 8 bases and J dropped 6 bases, with 25 bases sitting between them. This CDR3 is 16 amino acids long. Germline assignment: CDR1 SEHNR and CDR2 FQNEAQ (reference sequence). CDR3 in DNA: TGTGCCAGCTTGCCTTCCTCTTCCCAGGGGATCAATGGCTACACCTTC. Translated, it gives CASLPSSSQGINGYTF.

This clone was seen more than once but under ten times. The genes are TRBV6-6 and TRBJ2-5; 7 nucleotides agree with TRBD2. The V gene's germline CDR1 is MNHNY and CDR2 SVGAGI (reference sequence). This CDR3 contains 14 residues. With 6 bases clipped from V and 5 bases from J, the junction kept 9 bases outside the gene matches. CDR3 residues: CASRAPGGGETQYF. CDR3 nucleotide sequence: TGTGCCAGCAGGGCCCCTGGGGGAGGGGAGACCCAGTACTTC.

This rearrangement joins TRBV19 to TRBJ2-7, with unresolved D. Germline V gene lookup returns CDR1 LNHDA and CDR2 SQIVND (reference sequence). The CDR3 runs 17 residues. The V end lost 5 bases, the J end lost 0 bases, and 20 bases lay between the germline ends. The DNA for the CDR3 is TGTGCCAGTAGTCCCCGGTTGTATGGAGAATCCTCCTACGAGCAGTACTTC. Translating gives CASSPRLYGESSYEQYF.

This chain uses TRBV7-6 with TRBJ2-1, with 9 bases fitting TRBD2. J lost 10 bases, V lost 4 bases, and 5 bases had no gene match. Per germline, CDR1 SGHVS and CDR2 FNYEAQ. There are 13 residues in the CDR3. The CDR3 bases are TGTGCCAGCAGCTATGGGGCGGGAGGGGAGCAGTTCTTC. Translated, it gives CASSYGAGGEQFF.

This clone appeared once. The genes are TRBV29-1 and TRBJ1-2, with 7 bases aligning to TRBD1. This CDR3 spans 12 amino acids. The trim removed 5 bases at V and 7 bases at J, leaving 7 bases unmatched. CDR1 SQVTM and CDR2 ANQGSEA come from the germline V gene. CDR3 sequence reads: CSVIRPGGGYTF. The CDR3, as DNA: TGCAGCGTTATCAGGCCAGGGGGTGGCTACACCTTC.

The V gene is TRBV28, the J gene TRBJ1-6; 8 nucleotides agree with TRBD1. J was trimmed by 6 bases and V by 5 bases; bases with no gene match: 3. Germline V gives CDR1 MDHEN, CDR2 SYDVKM. The CDR3 extends over 14 amino acids. This chain's CDR3 is CASSTGGSNSPLHF. The CDR3 nucleotides read TGTGCCAGCAGTACAGGGGGAAGTAATTCACCCCTCCACTTT.

Only one count was recorded for this clone. The CDR3 spells CASFSRGLGNTIYF. In nucleotides, the CDR3 is TGTGCCAGCTTTTCACGGGGTCTCGGAAACACCATATATTTT. The rearrangement uses TRBV28 and TRBJ1-3; D gene unclear. Germline CDR1 and CDR2: MDHEN and SYDVKM. V lost 8 bases to trimming and J lost 4 bases, with 15 bases between them. The CDR3 extends over 14 amino acids. Complete variable domain (other parts from reference TRBV28 and TRBJ1-3): DVKVTQSSRYLVKRTGEKVFLECVQDMDHENMFWYRQDPGLGLRLIYFSYDVKMKEKGDIPEGYSVSREKKERFSLILESASTNQTSMYLCASFSRGLGNTIYFGEGSWLTVV.

V and J are TRBV28 and TRBJ2-7; tentatively, D is TRBD2 (5 bases). The CDR3 is 12 amino acids. Germline assignment: CDR1 MDHEN and CDR2 SYDVKM. V lost 5 bases and J 6 bases, leaving 11 bases between the germline ends. Here the CDR3 DNA reads TGTGCCAGCAGTACTAGTTCTCTCGAGCAGTACTTC. Its protein product is CASSTSSLEQYF.

This rearrangement joins TRBV28 to TRBJ1-3; a possible D gene is TRBD1 (6 bases). The germline V gene encodes CDR1 MDHEN and CDR2 SYDVKM. V lost 8 bases and J lost 0, with 11 bases in between. The CDR3 spans 14 residues. CDR3 DNA sequence: TGTGCCAGCGGGGAGGGGGGCTCTGGAAACACCATATATTTT. It is translated as CASGEGGSGNTIYF.

The chain couples TRBV10-3 to TRBJ2-1, with 9 bases fitting TRBD2. J gave up 3 bases and V 8 bases, and 11 bases lay outside the gene matches. The CDR3 totals 16 residues. Germline values: CDR1 ENHRY, CDR2 SYGVKD. This CDR3 reads CAISHGREGNYNEQFF. The CDR3 DNA is TGTGCCATCTCGCATGGGCGGGAGGGCAACTACAATGAGCAGTTCTTC.

The chain combines TRBV5-5 with TRBJ2-3; 7 nucleotides agree with TRBD2. The CDR3 extends over 14 amino acids. Germline CDR1 reads SGHKS; CDR2 reads YYEKEE (reference sequence). The junction had 4 bases not matched to a gene; V was cut back by 4 bases and J by 2 bases. CDR3 DNA sequence: TGTGCCAGCAGCCCAAGCGGGACCACAGATACGCAGTATTTT. Its translation is CASSPSGTTDTQYF.